The 8 T cell receptor beta chains reported below all come from one sample, sequenced in a study of tissue T cells after allogeneic stem cell transplantation. Assay: immunoSEQ multiplex PCR; the TCRdb copy retains only in-frame clones and omits some. The sample carries some 47,000 clones, approximately 70% recorded once. The specimen was sorted cells pooled from one or two spleens. The receptor set was obtained from a pool of C57BL/6 mice in good health.

In its sample, this clone was seen a few times. Mouse gene names and germline throughout. The read gets to within 1 residue of the CDR3 end, and the germline J gene fills in the rest. The chain has TRBV13-2 and TRBJ2-7; 7 bases align to TRBD2. The CDR3 contains 13 residues. With 6 bases clipped from V and 0 bases from J, the junction kept 3 bases outside the gene matches. CDR1 NNHNN and CDR2 SYGAGS come from the germline V gene (reference sequence). The CDR3 bases that were read are TGTGCCAGCGTGGGGGGTCTCTCCTATGAACAGTAC. Encoded protein: CASVGGLSYEQY. The whole CDR3 sequence is CASVGGLSYEQYF.

As regards this clone: The gene names given are mouse names. The CDR3 extends 1 residue past the end of the read, so its final part is completed from the germline J gene. The chain carries TRBV31 and TRBJ2-7; no definite D call. Germline V lookup: CDR1 GKSSPN, CDR2 SITVG. The CDR3 length is 13 residues. V lost 0 bases, J lost 2 bases, and 8 bases lay in between. The CDR3 DNA, read in part, is TGTGCCTGGAGTCTGGAGGGCACCTATGAACAGTAC. Translated, it gives CAWSLEGTYEQY. The whole CDR3 protein reads CAWSLEGTYEQYF.

Note on this clone: Genes and germline come from the mouse. The CDR3 goes on 1 residue after the read ends, and that part is filled in from the germline J gene. The gene calls are TRBV13-2 and TRBJ1-1, with 8 nucleotides matching TRBD1. Germline V gene data show CDR1 as NNHNN and CDR2 as SYGAGS (reference sequence). The CDR3 length is 13 residues. With V trimmed by 9 bases and J by 0 bases, 4 bases remained unmatched. This CDR3 reads CATSGQANTEVFF. CDR3 bases read: TGTGCCACCTCGGGACAGGCAAACACAGAAGTCTTC.

Comment on this clone: Genes and germline are mouse. Coverage ceases 1 residue before the CDR3 finishes, and the germline J gene fills in the end. The chain links TRBV16 to TRBJ2-7, with D perhaps TRBD2 (6 bases). Germline CDR1 is SGHSA and CDR2 is FRNQAP. V lost 2 bases and J 1 base, leaving 6 bases between the germline ends. The CDR3 is made up of 13 amino acids. The CDR3: CASSLTGSYEQYF. CDR3 DNA (partial): TGTGCAAGCAGCTTAACTGGGTCCTATGAACAGTAC.

As concerns this clone: Here the gene names and germline are mouse. CDR3 residues: CASGDAAASGNTLYF. The DNA read from the CDR3 is TGTGCCAGCGGTGATGCAGCCGCTTCTGGAAATACGCTCTAT. V gene TRBV13-2 combines with J gene TRBJ1-3; D gene ambiguous. The CDR3 end lies 1 residue beyond the end of the read and is filled in from the germline J gene. V was shortened by 0 bases and J by 0 bases, with 7 bases between the two germline ends. Germline V gene sequence: CDR1 NNHNN, CDR2 SYGAGS (reference sequence). This CDR3 is 15 amino acids long.

Of note for this clone: These gene names are mouse names. Coverage ceases 1 residue before the CDR3 finishes, and the germline J gene fills in the end. This rearrangement joins TRBV13-1 to TRBJ2-4; possibly TRBD1 for D (7 bases). CDR1 and CDR2 (germline): NSHNY, SYGAGN. Trimming took 1 base from V and 1 from J, leaving 7 bases between them. The CDR3 is made up of 14 amino acids. This CDR3 reads CASSDRGRQNTLYF. Partial CDR3 DNA: TGTGCCAGCAGTGATAGGGGGCGTCAAAACACCTTGTAC.

A remark on this clone: The genes are named according to mouse. The sequenced fragment ends 1 residue before the CDR3 boundary, so the rest is inferred from the germline J gene. This sample also contains other DNA sequences that code for the same CDR3. The chain recombines TRBV13-2 with TRBJ2-5; possible D gene TRBD2, 5 bases. Deletions cut 3 bases from V and 3 bases from J, with 5 bases between. Germline values: CDR1 NNHNN, CDR2 SYGAGS (reference sequence). This CDR3 is 12 amino acids long. The CDR3 bases that were read are TGTGCCAGCGGTGCTGGGCAAGACACCCAGTAC. Residues: CASGAGQDTQY. The entire CDR3 is CASGAGQDTQYF.

This clone was seen a few times. Genes and germline are mouse. From the germline J gene comes the end of the CDR3, since the read stops 1 residue before it. In the same sample, other DNA sequences code for this CDR3. The gene calls are TRBV31 and TRBJ1-4; TRBD1 matches at 7 bases. J gave up 1 base and V 1 base, and 0 bases lay outside the gene matches. Looked up from germline, CDR1 is GKSSPN and CDR2 is SITVG. This CDR3 region has 14 residues. CDR3 bases read: TGTGCCTGGAGTCGGGACAGTTCCAACGAAAGATTATTT. Residues: CAWSRDSSNERLF. In full, the CDR3 is CAWSRDSSNERLFF.